A selection of T cell receptor beta chains follows, all from one sample in a study of T cell repertoires in cytomegalovirus infection. A single record per CDR3 protein comes from TCRdb applying MiXCR to the reads. The sample contains about 530,000 distinct CDR3 sequences, roughly 29% of which appear only once. The sample taken for sequencing was PBMCs. The receptors stem from a human donor in good health (CMV status not recorded). Some clones in this sample may be carry-over from other donors' samples. Both conserved end residues are part of each CDR3. A D gene is named only where the DNA matches it firmly. Clone size is shown for a subset of rows, as once, few, many or a class of expanded clone.

>-|-|TRBJ2-4|TRBV7-9
TGTGCCAGCAGCTTAAGACCTGCAAAAAACATTCAGTACTTC
CASSLRPAKNIQYF
>-|-|TRBJ1-1|TRBV29-1
TGCAGCTCTTATGTGGGGGGAACTGAAGCTTTCTTT
CSSYVGGTEAFF
>TRBD2|-|TRBJ2-1|TRBV7-3
TGTGCCAGCAGCTTACTGGCGGGAGGGATCAATGAGCAGTTCTTC
CASSLLAGGINEQFF
>-|few|TRBJ1-1|TRBV20-1
TGCAGTGCTACCCCAGGAAGTAACACTGAAGCTTTCTTT
CSATPGSNTEAFF
>-|many|TRBJ2-6|TRBV7-2
TGTGCCAGCAGCTTGACGTCCGGGGCTGGGGCCAACGTCCTGACTTTC
CASSLTSGAGANVLTF
>TRBD1|-|TRBJ2-5|TRBV9
TGTGCCAGCAGCCCCCCTGACAGGGATGGAGAGACCCAGTACTTC
CASSPPDRDGETQYF
>-|few|TRBJ1-5|TRBV19
TGTGCCAGTAGTATAGGCTATAATCAGCCCCAGCATTTT
CASSIGYNQPQHF
>-|-|TRBJ1-5|TRBV20-1
TGCAGTGCTAGAAGGGGAGTCCAGGGAGACAATCAGCCCCAGCATTTT
CSARRGVQGDNQPQHF
>-|many|TRBJ2-6|TRBV7-9
TGTGCCAGCAGCTCGGACATCATGAGCTCTGGGGCCAACGTCCTGACTTTC
CASSSDIMSSGANVLTF
>TRBD1|few|TRBJ2-7|TRBV19
TGTGCCAGTTCCGGGACAGGGTTATCCGAGCAGTACTTC
CASSGTGLSEQYF
>TRBD2|-|TRBJ2-1|TRBV11-2
TGTGCCAGCAGGAAGCTAGCGGGCGCTTACAATGAGCAGTTCTTC
CASRKLAGAYNEQFF
>-|few|TRBJ2-1|TRBV7-8
TGTGCCAGCAGCGGAGTGAGCTCCTACAATGAGCAGTTCTTC
CASSGVSSYNEQFF
>-|few|TRBJ2-3|TRBV6-8
TGTGCCAGCAGTTACTCGAATTCGCCAGGACGGGGTAGCACAGATACGCAGTATTTT
CASSYSNSPGRGSTDTQYF
>-|-|TRBJ1-2|TRBV6-5
TGTGCCAGCAGTTACTCAACGGCTAACTATGGCTACACCTTC
CASSYSTANYGYTF
>-|-|TRBJ1-5|TRBV19
TGTGCCAGTAGTATAGCTAGGACGGAGCGCAATCAGCCCCAGCATTTT
CASSIARTERNQPQHF
>TRBD2|many|TRBJ2-5|TRBV7-2
TGTGCCAGCAGCTTAGTTAGCGGGAGGCCGGGTAAAGAAGAGACCCAGTACTTC
CASSLVSGRPGKEETQYF
>-|many|TRBJ1-6|TRBV7-2
TGTGCCAGCACCCAGATACCAGGGGATTCACCCCTCCACTTT
CASTQIPGDSPLHF
>-|-|TRBJ1-4|TRBV6-6
TGTGCCAGCAGTTACGGTCTGGGGGCCCCAAGCTTGTTT
CASSYGLGAPSLF
>TRBD1|many|TRBJ1-4|TRBV25-1
TGTGCCAGCATTGACAGGGCGTCCTCAATGGCTGAAAAACTGTTTTTT
CASIDRASSMAEKLFF
>-|-|TRBJ1-5|TRBV19
TGTGCCAGTAGTATTAGGGATCAGCCCCAGCATTTT
CASSIRDQPQHF
>-|-|TRBJ2-5|TRBV24-1
TGTGCCACCAGTGCCCCAATAGGGGAGACCCAGTACTTC
CATSAPIGETQYF
>-|-|TRBJ1-6|TRBV14
TGTGCCAGCGCCGCCGGGGGAAATTCACCCCTCCACTTT
CASAAGGNSPLHF
>-|-|TRBJ2-5|TRBV15
TGTGCCACCCCTCGGCCCGGGGAGGAGACCCAGTACTTC
CATPRPGEETQYF
>-|-|TRBJ1-3|TRBV6-6
TGTGCCAGCAGTTACAACCCAAGGGCTGGAAACACCATATATTTT
CASSYNPRAGNTIYF
>TRBD1|many|TRBJ2-6|TRBV7-2
TGTGCCAGCAGCTACCGCGGGACAGGGGTTTTGACGGGGGCCAACGTCCTGACTTTC
CASSYRGTGVLTGANVLTF
>-|-|TRBJ1-3|TRBV7-9
TGTGCCAGTTCCGGGACACAGAGACATAATATTGGAAACACCATATATTTT
CASSGTQRHNIGNTIYF
>-|-|TRBJ2-5|TRBV15
TGTGCCACCAGCACATTATACCAAGAGACCCAGTACTTC
CATSTLYQETQYF
>TRBD1|few|TRBJ1-2|TRBV7-2
TGTGCCAGCAGCTTATCCGGTAGGGGGCAGGGCTACACCTTC
CASSLSGRGQGYTF
>-|few|TRBJ1-4|TRBV19
TGTGCCAGTAGTAACTTTGGCAGGGCGGCCGGGGAAAAACTGTTTTTT
CASSNFGRAAGEKLFF
>-|few|TRBJ2-2|TRBV4-3
TGCGCCAGCAGCCAAAGGGAGAAAGGACATTATGAACCCGGGGAGCTGTTTTTT
CASSQREKGHYEPGELFF
>TRBD2|many|TRBJ2-1|TRBV7-2
TGTGCCAGCAGTTTAGCGGGAGTCTCCTACAATGAGCAGTTCTTC
CASSLAGVSYNEQFF
>TRBD1|-|TRBJ1-2|TRBV27
TGTGCCAGCAAGGGGGGACAGAACTATGGCTACACCTTC
CASKGGQNYGYTF
>TRBD2|-|TRBJ2-5|TRBV6-6
TGTGCCATTCGACTAGCGGGAGGGCCAGGGGAGACCCAGTACTTC
CAIRLAGGPGETQYF
>TRBD2|many|TRBJ2-1|TRBV7-6
TGTGCCAGCAGCTTAGGACTTAGCGGGAGGGGGTACAATGAGCAGTTCTTC
CASSLGLSGRGYNEQFF
>TRBD2|-|TRBJ2-3|TRBV10-3
TGTGCCATCAGTGAAGGATCGGCGGGAGAGACAGATACGCAGTATTTT
CAISEGSAGETDTQYF
>-|few|TRBJ1-3|TRBV28
TGTGCCAGCAGTTTGGAGGCCTTACCGAGCTCTGGAAACACCATATATTTT
CASSLEALPSSGNTIYF
>-|few|TRBJ1-6|TRBV11-2
TGTGCCAGCAGCTTATTAGGGAGATATTCACCCCTCCACTTT
CASSLLGRYSPLHF
>TRBD1|-|TRBJ1-2|TRBV20-1
TGCAGTGCTAGAGAGGGACAGAGCTATGGCTACACCTTC
CSAREGQSYGYTF
>-|-|TRBJ2-3|TRBV30
TGTGCCTGGAGTCCCAGGGCGGGATTGGCAGATACGCAGTATTTT
CAWSPRAGLADTQYF
>-|-|TRBJ2-7|TRBV4-1
TGCGCCAGCAGCCAAGACTACTACGAGCAGTACTTC
CASSQDYYEQYF